This TCR beta chain was captured by sequencing in a study of Ad26.COV2.S vaccination and SARS-CoV-2 variants. The germline V gene encodes CDR1 MDHEN and CDR2 SYDVKM. Deletions cut 3 bases from V and 0 bases from J, with 12 bases between. The CDR3 length is 15 residues. Regarding treatment: 15 to 20 received Ad26.COV2.S at low or high dose, single or two shots; five or six received placebo; per-sample allocation not given. The investigators took samples on day 63 after the first vaccine or placebo injection. Data came from immunoSEQ multiplex PCR; TCRdb stores just in-frame clones and leaves some out. The top ten hold approximately 1.7% of the sample, which has about 410,000 clones, 92% seen once.

The genes are TRBV28 and TRBJ2-7, with a weak D call TRBD1 (6 bases). The material was peripheral blood, obtained in a trial of Ad26.COV2.S vaccine versus placebo. The receptor comes from a person between 18 and 59 years old who received the Ad26.COV2.S COVID-19 vaccine or a placebo. CDR3 residues: CASSFRGQSSYEQYF. DNA of the CDR3: TGTGCCAGCAGTTTCAGGGGTCAGAGCTCCTACGAGCAGTACTTC.